This T cell receptor beta chain was sequenced for a study of blood T cell repertoires in COVID-19. Whole-study context: Italy, Spain and the United States were the sources of the convalescent and acute COVID-19 samples. The cDNA or gDNA used as material had been derived from T cells, B-cell-depleted T cells, or PBMCs.

In the original workflow: Nucleated cell number was recorded as an estimate derived from reference gene primer amplification. Sequencing used immunoSEQ multiplex PCR; TCRdb keeps in-frame clones, though not all of them. V and J calls and clone size are given by that table; D and trimming were obtained from the DNA. Of 100,000 or so clones listed, 90% to 95% are singletons. The CDR3 spans 17 residues. V was clipped by 2 bases and J by 0 bases; unmatched bases: 4. The germline CDR1 and CDR2 sequences are SGHVS and FQNEAQ. The chain links TRBV7-8 to TRBJ2-6; 7 nucleotides match TRBD1. The sequencing sample was made of peripheral blood. This clonotype was obtained from a man in his sixties with acute or convalescent COVID-19. CDR3 loop: CASSLWTGPSGANVLTF. The CDR3 nucleotides read TGTGCCAGCAGCTTATGGACAGGACCCTCTGGGGCCAACGTCCTGACTTTC.